The clone carrying this TCR beta chain has a handful of counts. Its antigen is still unknown. This CDR3 contains 15 residues. Trimming took 4 bases from V and 8 from J; bases not matched to a gene: 13. Germline V gene sequence: CDR1 SGHRS, CDR2 YFSETQ. The sample originates from a study of T cell responses to AZD1222 COVID-19 vaccine. Study outcomes and limitations: Among AZD1222 vaccinees, only 5 to 7 were seropositive at baseline. Recipients of two AZD1222 doses showed rising Spike-specific TCR breadth and depth. The donor group comprised mostly white British people and more females; the analysis possibly underestimated clonal diversity.

Sequencing was performed with immunoSEQ multiplex PCR; in TCRdb, only in-frame clones are kept and a portion is missing. In the table there are 70,000 or so clones, 88% of which are singletons. Material: peripheral blood, obtained on day 0 of AZD1222 vaccination. The chain has TRBV5-1 and TRBJ1-2, with 8 bases fitting TRBD1. The TCR originated in an adult in good health. CDR3 amino acids: CASSRDGQGGQGYTF. The CDR3 DNA reads as TGCGCCAGCAGCAGGGACGGACAGGGAGGTCAGGGCTACACCTTC.